This TCR beta chain was profiled in a study of early stage breast cancer tumors. Sequencing was performed with immunoSEQ multiplex PCR; in TCRdb, only in-frame clones are kept and a portion is missing. This sample has approximately 7,400 clones, with 62% found just once. This receptor was obtained from a person in their 70s with breast cancer. The source material was breast tumor tissue.

CDR3 amino acids: CAVGTSGSQETQYF. CDR3 bases: TGTGCCGTCGGGACTAGCGGGTCCCAAGAGACCCAGTACTTC. The chain couples TRBV19 to TRBJ2-5; 12 bases map to TRBD2. CDR1 is LNHDA and CDR2 is SQIVND in the germline V gene (reference sequence). Germline trimming cut 11 bases from V and 1 base from J; bases unmatched to any gene: 5. The CDR3 runs to 14 residues.